One and the same sample provided the 2 T cell receptor beta chains below, sequenced in a study of beta chain features in type 1 diabetes (dated by TCRdb to the late 2010s). The study at large found these results: In all four CD4+ subsets, TCRB CDR3 length was moderately but significantly shorter in type 1 diabetes patients.

The method was the immunoSEQ multiplex PCR assay. All of the isolated RNA was reverse transcribed with the High Capacity cDNA Reverse Transcription Kit, so expressed TCRB transcripts were sequenced. TCRdb obtained this table from immuneACCESS and retained in-frame rearrangements with V and J assigned. These tables miss some clones; where compared with another copy, unresolved V genes account for less than half of the shortfall, and the remainder is unexplained. The sample table lists over 600,000 clones, roughly 12% of them with a count of one. The ten largest account for more than 0.095% of the sample. For these receptors, no antigen is known. Sequences were obtained from naive CD4+ T cells from blood. Interpreted using the paper, the cell subset or site label stands for: true naive CD4+ T cells. These receptors originate from a man aged 25 to 40 with type 1 diabetes.

The chain uses TRBV9 and TRBJ2-2; 11 nucleotides agree with TRBD2. The junction had 9 bases not matched to a gene; V was cut back by 4 bases and J by 7 bases. From germline, CDR1 is SGDLS and CDR2 YYNGEE. The CDR3 extends over 16 amino acids. CDR3 loop: CASSPRLAGMVGELFF. CDR3 nucleotide sequence: TGTGCCAGCAGCCCAAGACTAGCGGGGATGGTCGGGGAGCTGTTTTTT.

This rearrangement joins TRBV14 to TRBJ1-2; D is unclear. Trimming removed 0 bases at V and 4 bases at J, with 6 bases between. CDR1 and CDR2 (germline): SGHDN, FVKESK. The length of the CDR3 is 13 residues. DNA of the CDR3: TGTGCCAGCAGCCAAGAGACGGGCTATGGCTACACCTTC. Translated, it gives CASSQETGYGYTF.